A selection of T cell receptor beta chains follows, all from one sample in a study of T-cell memory formation after mild COVID-19. MiXCR, run by TCRdb on the 5' RACE reads, gives a single entry per CDR3 protein. The sample carries 310,000 or so distinct CDR3 sequences, around a sixth recorded once. Sequencing was done on a sample of PBMCs or a T cell subset sorted from them (not recorded which). These receptors all stem from a man in his late teens or twenties who had mild COVID-19 (a few samples of this study predate the infection). Cell type and time point are not known. Both conserved end residues are part of each CDR3. D genes are given only for firm matches. Only part of the rows carry a size: once, few, many, or a class if the clone is expanded.

D | size | J | V | CDR3 | DNA
. | many | TRBJ2-1 | TRBV12-3/TRBV12-4 | CASSLGPNEQFF | TGTGCCAGCAGCTTAGGTCCCAATGAGCAGTTCTTC
TRBD2 | few | TRBJ2-5 | TRBV15 | CATSPRAGQETQYF | TGTGCCACTTCCCCCCGAGCGGGGCAAGAGACCCAGTACTTC
. | few | TRBJ2-5 | TRBV20-1 | CSARKTGSKETQYF | TGCAGTGCTAGAAAAACCGGGAGTAAAGAGACCCAGTACTTC
. | once | TRBJ2-7 | TRBV5-1 | CASSLAGVEGYEQYF | TGCGCCAGCAGCTTGGCCGGGGTAGAAGGCTACGAGCAGTACTTC
TRBD1 | few | TRBJ2-1 | TRBV7-2 | CASSPRQGRSEQFF | TGTGCCAGCAGCCCGAGACAGGGGAGAAGTGAGCAGTTCTTC
. | . | TRBJ2-1 | TRBV9 | CASSATPNEQFF | TGTGCCAGCAGCGCGACCCCCAATGAGCAGTTCTTC
. | . | TRBJ2-5 | TRBV3-1 | CASTTNLGIGETQYF | TGTGCCAGCACCACGAATCTCGGCATAGGGGAGACCCAGTACTTC
TRBD2 | . | TRBJ2-3 | TRBV5-5 | CASSSRVAGLTDTQYF | TGTGCCAGCAGCTCCCGGGTAGCGGGGTTGACAGATACGCAGTATTTT
TRBD2 | . | TRBJ2-1 | TRBV20-1 | CSASGGASGGYNEQFF | TGCAGTGCTAGCGGCGGGGCTAGCGGGGGTTACAATGAGCAGTTCTTC
. | few | TRBJ1-2 | TRBV27 | CASSTRETDGYTF | TGTGCCAGCAGTACCCGGGAAACGGATGGCTACACCTTC
TRBD2 | . | TRBJ2-1 | TRBV7-3 | CASSPSLRRGIYNEQFF | TGTGCCAGCAGCCCCTCCCTCCGGCGGGGGATTTACAATGAGCAGTTCTTC
. | many | TRBJ2-5 | TRBV5-1 | CASSFDSQETQYF | TGCGCCAGCAGCTTTGACAGTCAAGAGACCCAGTACTTC